The T cell receptor (beta chain) under discussion was sequenced for a study of blood T cells in healthy people across ages. The use of a sample-barcoded 5' primer and a J-beta primer mix characterized a second PCR of roughly 6 to 11 cycles. MiXCR was run by TCRdb on the 5' RACE reads, yielding one entry per CDR3 protein. The sample yields roughly 800,000 distinct CDR3 sequences, about 62% seen once. The sequence was collected from a man aged 30 to 39 in good health. The material sequenced was blood.

This CDR3 reads CASSLEGMGQALSGANVLTF. The CDR3 nucleotides are TGCGCCAGCAGCTTGGAAGGGATGGGACAAGCTCTCTCTGGGGCCAACGTCCTGACTTTC. The chain employs TRBV5-1 and TRBJ2-6, with D tentatively TRBD1 (6 bases). There are 20 residues in the CDR3. Trimming took off 0 bases at V and 0 bases at J, with 19 bases between the two ends. Per germline, CDR1 SGHRS and CDR2 YFSETQ.